This T cell receptor beta chain appears in the sequencing data of a study of response to subunit inactivated influenza vaccine. Study-level points and caveats: Few additional T cells are recruited per seasonal influenza vaccination, authors suggested.

V was clipped by 3 bases and J by 5 bases, with 20 bases between them. Germline V gene sequence: CDR1 LNHDA, CDR2 SQIVND (reference sequence). The length of the CDR3 is 17 residues. Each CDR3 protein is one row after TCRdb ran MiXCR on the RT-PCR reads. The table records 300,000 to 350,000 distinct CDR3 sequences, approximately 20% of them present only once. About this clonotype: As yet, its antigen is unknown.

The specimen was PBMCs from blood, collected less than 22 months after vaccination. The receptor comes from a man between 45 and 75 years old who received an inactivated influenza vaccine. The V gene is TRBV19, the J gene TRBJ2-1; D might be TRBD1 or TRBD2, each matching 6 bases. CDR3 in amino acids: CASSIRWGAGLNNEQFF. The DNA for the CDR3 is TGTGCCAGTAGTATCAGATGGGGGGCGGGGTTAAACAATGAGCAGTTCTTC.